The present entry profiles one T cell receptor beta chain with its context. What it recognizes is unknown. The data originate from a study of graft-versus-host responses after intestinal transplantation. The overall study: The transplants performed in recipients were multivisceral, liver-intestinal, or isolated intestinal.

CDR1 and CDR2 (germline): GTSNPN, SVGIG (reference sequence). The germline V and J ends were trimmed by 4 bases and 0 bases, with 9 bases remaining between them. The CDR3 covers 14 residues. Profiling relied on immunoSEQ multiplex PCR, and the TCRdb table lists in-frame clones only, not all of them. Here the sample spans approximately 110,000 clones, 90% to 95% being singletons. Study results and limitations: Declines in HvG clones occurring early post-transplant were associated with peak circulating GvH clone levels.

This clonotype originated in a human donor who was the organ donor for an intestinal transplant. Sequences were derived from unstimulated CD8+ T cells sorted from spleen or lymph node cells, sampled before transplant. The V gene is TRBV30, the J gene TRBJ1-4; D gene unclear. For the CDR3, the DNA is TGTGCCTGGATGGGGTTAACAACTAATGAAAAACTGTTTTTT. Translation: CAWMGLTTNEKLFF.